A selection of T cell receptor beta chains follows, all from one sample in a study of CD8 T cells in ankylosing spondylitis. TCRdb re-called the 5' RACE reads with MiXCR, one entry per CDR3 protein. This sample has roughly 180,000 distinct CDR3 sequences, with 9.8% found just once. The source material was blood, either unsorted or a sorted T cell fraction (not recorded which). These TCRs come from a female donor with ankylosing spondylitis or in good health (not recorded which). CDR3s include the opening cysteine and the closing phenylalanine or tryptophan.

TRBJ2-3,TRBV12-3/TRBV12-4,CASSSTTDTQYF
TRBJ2-2,TRBV7-6,CASSLLAFRGTGELFF
TRBJ2-5,TRBV20-1,CSAGPVSRVHAYQETQYF
TRBJ2-7,TRBV7-2,CASSLWDGHYEQYF
TRBJ2-7,TRBV9,CASSGASGKYEQYF
TRBJ2-2,TRBV29-1,CSVPSVGELFF
TRBJ2-7,TRBV9,CASSGTGNSYEQYF
TRBJ2-2,TRBV6-5,CASSYGEGFGELFF
TRBJ2-3,TRBV27,CASSLLTSGSLPFTDTQYF
TRBJ1-1,TRBV6-2/TRBV6-3,CASSQFQGTEAFF
TRBJ2-2,TRBV19,CGSGSGELFF
TRBJ2-3,TRBV7-2,CASRPGTSQGTQYF
TRBJ1-2,TRBV5-1,CASSYTGGDGYTF
TRBJ1-1,TRBV28,CASTHMGGGTEAFF
TRBJ2-1,TRBV7-6,CASSPPSYNEQFF
TRBJ2-1,TRBV7-9,CASSFAAGEEQFF
TRBJ2-3,TRBV4-3,CASSQDSSSGLNTDTQYF
TRBJ2-5,TRBV5-1,CASSPGTDRGTQYF
TRBJ2-1,TRBV4-3,CASSRRVQYNEQFF
TRBJ1-6,TRBV27,CASSFSSESPLHF
TRBJ1-1,TRBV7-9,CASSPPGEPEAFF
TRBJ1-4,TRBV2,CATLTVGEKLFF
TRBJ2-1,TRBV29-1,CSVEGPGLRGNEQFF
TRBJ2-3,TRBV7-8,CASSLVESTDTQYF
TRBJ2-7,TRBV20-1,CSARSLAGGLDEQYF
TRBJ2-1,TRBV27,CASSSTAGTNDEQFF
TRBJ2-5,TRBV12-3/TRBV12-4,CASRTGDQETQYF
TRBJ2-3,TRBV28,CASSFQREGTDTQYF
TRBJ1-2,TRBV13,CASSLSGQGSNYGYTF
TRBJ1-1,TRBV2,CANPDGAGEAFF
TRBJ2-1,TRBV29-1,CSVEERDPNEQFF
TRBJ2-6,TRBV9,CASSVVRENVLTF
TRBJ2-2,TRBV5-1,CASSLDWGLRYGELFF
TRBJ2-6,TRBV7-9,CASSLVQGAFGANVLTF
TRBJ2-2,TRBV12-3/TRBV12-4,CASSLLAGELFF
TRBJ1-2,TRBV2,CASSERARTNYGYTF
TRBJ2-3,TRBV20-1,CSARGGPGTDTQYF
TRBJ2-3,TRBV24-1,CATSDPAGGASTDTQYF
TRBJ2-4,TRBV2,CATSKWAKNIQYF
TRBJ1-1,TRBV4-3,CGRSSQGTGNTEAFF
TRBJ2-2,TRBV10-3,CAISENRATGELFF
TRBJ1-5,TRBV25-1,CASSEQGNQPQHF